Reported below is one TCR beta chain. Antigen unknown. The data originate from a study of OX40 agonist ivuxolimab in advanced cancers. Study background: The dose-escalation cohort had hepatocellular carcinoma, melanoma, renal cell or head and neck cancer. Study-wide findings and caveats: Mean expanded clone counts were higher in CD8+ than CD4+ T cells.

Peripheral blood came from all dose cohorts at three timepoints. The CDR3 runs to 14 residues. Trimming stripped 3 bases from V and 7 bases from J, with 13 bases between. Germline assignment: CDR1 SGHTA and CDR2 FQGNSA. Assay: immunoSEQ multiplex PCR; the TCRdb copy retains only in-frame clones and omits some. The data contain about 75,000 clones, approximately 85% of them seen just once; the ten biggest clones take up about 17%. This material consisted of CD4+ or CD8+ T cells sorted from blood, taken in a trial of the OX40 agonist ivuxolimab. This TCR was recovered from an adult with an advanced solid tumor such as melanoma, head and neck, liver or kidney cancer. The chain couples TRBV7-2 to TRBJ2-1; D possibly corresponds to TRBD1 (6 bases). The CDR3 sequence: CASSFGGAVNEQFF. In DNA form, the CDR3 reads TGTGCCAGCAGCTTTGGGGGCGCAGTGAATGAGCAGTTCTTC.